This TCR beta chain comes out of a study of T cell responses to AZD1222 COVID-19 vaccine. General study points: Spike-specific TCR breadth and depth grew following two AZD1222 doses. Without day 14 samples, only post-peak T cell repertoires were studied.

The germline CDR1 and CDR2 sequences are SGHNT and YENEEA. The length of the CDR3 is 15 residues. The V segment lost 1 base and the J segment 1 base; nucleotides outside the gene matches: 2. As concerns this clone: Antigen specificity is unknown.

Profiled with immunoSEQ multiplex PCR; TCRdb holds only in-frame clones, not every one. The table has approximately 90,000 clones, 80% to 90% seen once. The sequence came from an adult in good health. Material: peripheral blood, obtained on day 0 of AZD1222 vaccination. The chain carries TRBV11-3 and TRBJ2-3; TRBD2 agrees at 7 bases. CDR3 loop: CASSLGDYRTDTQYF. Written as DNA, the CDR3 is TGTGCCAGCAGCTTAGGGGACTATCGCACAGATACGCAGTATTTT.